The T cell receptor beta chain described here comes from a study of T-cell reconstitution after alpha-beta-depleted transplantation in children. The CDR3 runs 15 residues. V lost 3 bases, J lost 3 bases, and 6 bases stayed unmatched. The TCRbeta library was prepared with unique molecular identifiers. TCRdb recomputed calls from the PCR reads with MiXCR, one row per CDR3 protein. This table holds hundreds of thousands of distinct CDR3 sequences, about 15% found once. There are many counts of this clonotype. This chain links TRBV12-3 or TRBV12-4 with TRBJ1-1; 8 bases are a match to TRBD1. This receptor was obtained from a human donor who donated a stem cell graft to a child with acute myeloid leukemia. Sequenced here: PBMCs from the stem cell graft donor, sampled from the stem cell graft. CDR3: CASSFMTGEDTEAFF. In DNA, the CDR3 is TGTGCCAGCAGTTTCATGACAGGGGAGGACACTGAAGCTTTCTTT.